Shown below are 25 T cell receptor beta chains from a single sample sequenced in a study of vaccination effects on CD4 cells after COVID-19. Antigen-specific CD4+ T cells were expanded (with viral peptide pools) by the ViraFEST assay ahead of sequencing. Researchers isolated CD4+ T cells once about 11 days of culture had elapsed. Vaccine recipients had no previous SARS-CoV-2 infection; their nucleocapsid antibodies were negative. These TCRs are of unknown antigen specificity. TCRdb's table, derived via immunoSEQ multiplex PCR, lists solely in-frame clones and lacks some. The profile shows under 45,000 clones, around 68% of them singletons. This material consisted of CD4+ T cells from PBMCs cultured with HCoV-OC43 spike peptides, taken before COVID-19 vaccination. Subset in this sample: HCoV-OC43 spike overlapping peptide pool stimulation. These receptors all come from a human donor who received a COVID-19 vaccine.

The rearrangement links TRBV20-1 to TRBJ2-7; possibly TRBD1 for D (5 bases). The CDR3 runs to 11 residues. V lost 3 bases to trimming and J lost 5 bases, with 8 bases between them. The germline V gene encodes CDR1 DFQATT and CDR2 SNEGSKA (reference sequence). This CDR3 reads CSARTANEQYF. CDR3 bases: TGCAGTGCTAGGACAGCCAACGAGCAGTACTTC.

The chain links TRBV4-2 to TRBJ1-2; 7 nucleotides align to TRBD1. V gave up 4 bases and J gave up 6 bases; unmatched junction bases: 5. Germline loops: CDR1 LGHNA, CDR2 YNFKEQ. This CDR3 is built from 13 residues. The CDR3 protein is CASSPTGTHGYTF. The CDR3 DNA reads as TGTGCCAGCAGCCCGACAGGGACCCATGGCTACACCTTC.

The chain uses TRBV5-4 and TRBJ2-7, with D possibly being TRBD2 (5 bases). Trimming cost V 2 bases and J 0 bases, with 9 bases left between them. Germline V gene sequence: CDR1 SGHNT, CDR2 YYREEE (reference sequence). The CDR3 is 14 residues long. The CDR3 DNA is TGTGCCAGCAGCTTCTCTGGGAGCTCCTACGAGCAGTACTTC. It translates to CASSFSGSSYEQYF.

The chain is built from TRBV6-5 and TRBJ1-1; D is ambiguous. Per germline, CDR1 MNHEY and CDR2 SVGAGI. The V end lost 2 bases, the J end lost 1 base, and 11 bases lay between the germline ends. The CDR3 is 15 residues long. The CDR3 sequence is CASSYLDKSNTEAFF. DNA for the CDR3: TGTGCCAGCAGTTACCTTGACAAATCGAACACTGAAGCTTTCTTT.

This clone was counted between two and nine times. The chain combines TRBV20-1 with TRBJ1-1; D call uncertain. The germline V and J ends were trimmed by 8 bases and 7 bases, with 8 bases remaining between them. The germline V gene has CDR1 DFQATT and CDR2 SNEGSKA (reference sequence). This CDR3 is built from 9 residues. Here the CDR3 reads CSPLGEAFF. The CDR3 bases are TGCAGTCCCTTAGGTGAAGCTTTCTTT.

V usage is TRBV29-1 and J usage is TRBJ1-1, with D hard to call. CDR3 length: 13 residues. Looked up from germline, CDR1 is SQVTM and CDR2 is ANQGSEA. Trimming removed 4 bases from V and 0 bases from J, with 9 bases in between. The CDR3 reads CSVGQKMNTEAFF. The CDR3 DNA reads TGCAGCGTTGGGCAGAAAATGAACACTGAAGCTTTCTTT.

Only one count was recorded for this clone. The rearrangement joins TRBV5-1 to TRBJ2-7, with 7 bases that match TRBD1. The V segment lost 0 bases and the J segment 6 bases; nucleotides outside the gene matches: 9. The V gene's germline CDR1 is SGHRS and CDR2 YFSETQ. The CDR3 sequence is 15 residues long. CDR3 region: CASSLGGGALPEQYF. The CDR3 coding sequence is TGCGCCAGCAGCTTGGGAGGGGGCGCATTACCCGAGCAGTACTTC.

CDR3 nucleotides: TGTGCCACTTCGCCGCTAGTAACTCAAGGGGGCGAAGCTTTCTTT. Translated: CATSPLVTQGGEAFF. The gene calls are TRBV18 and TRBJ1-1, with 7 positions matching TRBD1. The CDR3 is 15 residues long. The J segment lost 8 bases and the V segment lost 10 bases, leaving 19 bases of the junction unmatched. CDR1 and CDR2 from the germline V gene are KGHSH and LQKENI.

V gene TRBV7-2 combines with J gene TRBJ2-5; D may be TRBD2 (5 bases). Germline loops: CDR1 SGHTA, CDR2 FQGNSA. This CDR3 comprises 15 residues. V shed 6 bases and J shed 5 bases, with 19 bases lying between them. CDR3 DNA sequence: TGTGCCAGCAGGACCACCGGCGGGTTTGAGGAGACCCAGTACTTC. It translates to CASRTTGGFEETQYF. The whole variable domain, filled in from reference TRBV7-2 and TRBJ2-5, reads GAGVSQSPSNKVTEKGKDVELRCDPISGHTALYWYRQSLGQGLEFLIYFQGNSAPDKSGLPSDRFSAERTGGSVSTLTIQRTQQEDSAVYLCASRTTGGFEETQYFGPGTRLLVL.

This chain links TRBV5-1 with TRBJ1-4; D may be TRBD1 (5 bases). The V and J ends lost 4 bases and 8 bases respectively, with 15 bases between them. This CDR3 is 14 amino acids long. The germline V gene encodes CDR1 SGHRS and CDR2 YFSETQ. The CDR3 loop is CASSRGTTGEKLFF. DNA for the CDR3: TGCGCCAGCAGCAGAGGGACCACGGGGGAAAAACTGTTTTTT.

The CDR3 nucleotides are TGTGCCAGCAGTTTGAGTGAGTTTGGGGGCTACACCTTC. Translating it yields CASSLSEFGGYTF. The chain carries TRBV12-3 or TRBV12-4 and TRBJ1-2, with D hard to call. This CDR3 has 13 amino acids. Trimming shortened V by 3 bases and J by 8 bases, and 13 bases separated the two germline ends.

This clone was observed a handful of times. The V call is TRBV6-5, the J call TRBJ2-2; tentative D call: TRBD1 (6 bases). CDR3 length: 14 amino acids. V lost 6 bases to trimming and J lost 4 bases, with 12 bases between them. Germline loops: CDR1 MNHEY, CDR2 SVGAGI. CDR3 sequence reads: CASSEQGSTGELFF. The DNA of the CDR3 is TGTGCCAGCAGCGAGCAGGGGTCCACCGGGGAGCTGTTTTTT.

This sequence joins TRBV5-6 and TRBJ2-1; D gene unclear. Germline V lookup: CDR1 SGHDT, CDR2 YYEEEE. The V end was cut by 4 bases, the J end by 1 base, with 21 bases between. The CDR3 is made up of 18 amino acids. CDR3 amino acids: CASSLGRGFTNSYNEQFF. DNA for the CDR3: TGTGCCAGCAGCCTTGGGCGTGGTTTTACGAATTCCTACAATGAGCAGTTCTTC.

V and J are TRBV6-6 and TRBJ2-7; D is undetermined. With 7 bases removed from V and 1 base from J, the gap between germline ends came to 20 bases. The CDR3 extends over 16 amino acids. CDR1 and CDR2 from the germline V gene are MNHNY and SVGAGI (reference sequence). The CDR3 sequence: CASTPRGGIGSYEQYF. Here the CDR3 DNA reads TGTGCCAGCACCCCAAGAGGCGGCATAGGGTCCTACGAGCAGTACTTC.

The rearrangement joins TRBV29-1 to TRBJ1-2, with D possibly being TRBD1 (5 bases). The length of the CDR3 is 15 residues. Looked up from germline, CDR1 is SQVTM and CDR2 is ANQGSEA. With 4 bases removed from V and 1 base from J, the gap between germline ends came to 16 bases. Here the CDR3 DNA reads TGCAGCGTTGGGGGCACTCGGGACTTTAACTATGGCTACACCTTC. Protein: CSVGGTRDFNYGYTF.

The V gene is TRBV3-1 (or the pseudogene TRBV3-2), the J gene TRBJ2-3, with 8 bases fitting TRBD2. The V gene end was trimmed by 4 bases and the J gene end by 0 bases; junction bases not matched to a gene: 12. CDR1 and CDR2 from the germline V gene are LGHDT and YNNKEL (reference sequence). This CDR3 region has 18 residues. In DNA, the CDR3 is TGTGCCAGCAGCCTGGGGAGCGGGGGAACCTCTAGCACAGATACGCAGTATTTT. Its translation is CASSLGSGGTSSTDTQYF.

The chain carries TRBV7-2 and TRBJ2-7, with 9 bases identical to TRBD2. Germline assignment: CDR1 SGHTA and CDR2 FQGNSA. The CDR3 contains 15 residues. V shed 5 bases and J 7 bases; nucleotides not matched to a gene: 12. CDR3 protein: CASSTALAGRYEQYF. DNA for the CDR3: TGTGCCAGCAGCACCGCACTAGCGGGCCGCTATGAGCAGTACTTC.

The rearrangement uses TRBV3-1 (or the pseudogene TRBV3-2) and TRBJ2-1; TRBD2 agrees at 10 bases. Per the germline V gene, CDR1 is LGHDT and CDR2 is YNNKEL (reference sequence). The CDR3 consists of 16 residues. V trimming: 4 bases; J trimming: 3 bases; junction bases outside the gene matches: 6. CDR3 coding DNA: TGTGCCAGCAGCCCACTCACTAGCGGGAACTACAATGAGCAGTTCTTC. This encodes CASSPLTSGNYNEQFF.

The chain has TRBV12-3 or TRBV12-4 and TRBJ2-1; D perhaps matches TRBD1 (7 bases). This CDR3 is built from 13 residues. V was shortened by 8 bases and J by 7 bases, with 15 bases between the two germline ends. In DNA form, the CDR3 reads TGTGCCAGCGTATTGACAGGGACTAATGAGCAGTTCTTC. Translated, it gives CASVLTGTNEQFF.

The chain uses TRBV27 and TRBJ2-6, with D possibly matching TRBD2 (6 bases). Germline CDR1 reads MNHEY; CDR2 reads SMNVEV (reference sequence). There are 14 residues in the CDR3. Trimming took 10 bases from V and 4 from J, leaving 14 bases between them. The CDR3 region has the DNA TGTGCCACCTCTAGGAGGGCCGGGGCCAACGTCCTGACTTTC. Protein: CATSRRAGANVLTF.

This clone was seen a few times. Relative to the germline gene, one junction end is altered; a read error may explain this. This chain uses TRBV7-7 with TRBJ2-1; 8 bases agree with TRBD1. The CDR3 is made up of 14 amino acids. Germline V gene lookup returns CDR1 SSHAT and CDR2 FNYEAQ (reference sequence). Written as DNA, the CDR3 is TGTGCTAGCAGCCCAGGGGGCGATCTCAATGAGCAGTTCTTC. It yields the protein CASSPGGDLNEQFF.

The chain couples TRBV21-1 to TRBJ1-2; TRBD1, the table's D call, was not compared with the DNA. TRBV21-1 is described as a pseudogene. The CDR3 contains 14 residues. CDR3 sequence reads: CASSKKSQGYGYTF. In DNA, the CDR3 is TGTGCCAGCAGCAAAAAGAGTCAGGGCTATGGCTACACCTTC.

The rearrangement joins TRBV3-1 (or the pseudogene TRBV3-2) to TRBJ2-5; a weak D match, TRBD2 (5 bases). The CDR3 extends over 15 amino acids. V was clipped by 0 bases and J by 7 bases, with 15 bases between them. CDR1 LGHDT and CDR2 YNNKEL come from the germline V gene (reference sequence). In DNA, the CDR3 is TGTGCCAGCAGCCAAGATCTTGGGTCCCGGGGGACCCAGTACTTC. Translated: CASSQDLGSRGTQYF.

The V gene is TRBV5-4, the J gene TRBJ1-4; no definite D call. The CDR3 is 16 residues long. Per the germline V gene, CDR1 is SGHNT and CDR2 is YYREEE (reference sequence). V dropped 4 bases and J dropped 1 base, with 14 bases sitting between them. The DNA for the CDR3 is TGTGCCAGCAGCGCAAATGTTGGGATAACTAATGAAAAACTGTTTTTT. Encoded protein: CASSANVGITNEKLFF.

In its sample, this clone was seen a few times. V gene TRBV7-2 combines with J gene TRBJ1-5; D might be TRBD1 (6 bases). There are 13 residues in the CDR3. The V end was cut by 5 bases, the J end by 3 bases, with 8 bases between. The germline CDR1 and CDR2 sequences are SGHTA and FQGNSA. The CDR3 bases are TGTGCCAGCAGCCGACAGGACAATCAGCCCCAGCATTTT. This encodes CASSRQDNQPQHF.